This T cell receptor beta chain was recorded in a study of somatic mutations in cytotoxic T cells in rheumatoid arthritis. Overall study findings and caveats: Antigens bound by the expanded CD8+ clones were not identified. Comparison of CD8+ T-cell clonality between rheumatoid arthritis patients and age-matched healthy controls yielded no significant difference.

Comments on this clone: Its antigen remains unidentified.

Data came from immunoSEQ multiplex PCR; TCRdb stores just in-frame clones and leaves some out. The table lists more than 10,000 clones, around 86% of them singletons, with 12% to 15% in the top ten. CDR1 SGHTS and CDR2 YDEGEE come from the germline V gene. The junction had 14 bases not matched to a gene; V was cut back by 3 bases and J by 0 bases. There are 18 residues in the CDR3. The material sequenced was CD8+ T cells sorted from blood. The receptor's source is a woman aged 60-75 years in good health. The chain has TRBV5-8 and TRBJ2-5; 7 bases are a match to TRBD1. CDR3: CASSSPPQGVLYQETQYF. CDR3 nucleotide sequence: TGTGCCAGCAGCTCCCCCCCTCAGGGGGTTCTTTACCAAGAGACCCAGTACTTC.